This T cell receptor beta chain was identified during a study of blood T cell repertoires in COVID-19. In the study overall: Sources were T cells, B-cell-depleted T cells, or PBMCs; the material itself was cDNA or gDNA.

Original data processing: Cell counts per sample came from amplifying reference gene primers. The protocol was immunoSEQ multiplex PCR, while the TCRdb copy is restricted to in-frame clones and leaves out a portion. The DNA gave D and trimming, while V, J and clone size come from that table. This sample has 250,000 to 300,000 clones, with 70% to 90% found just once. V gave up 4 bases and J gave up 1 base, with 10 bases separating them. The CDR3 sequence is 15 residues long. Germline V lookup: CDR1 MNHEY, CDR2 SMNVEV (reference sequence). The sequence derives from a young man who had recovered from COVID-19. The sample comprised PBMCs or T cells enriched from blood (not recorded which). The rearrangement joins TRBV27 to TRBJ2-2; D is perhaps TRBD2 (6 bases). CDR3 protein: CASSSGLLNTGELFF. The CDR3 nucleotides read TGTGCCAGCAGTTCGGGACTCCTGAACACCGGGGAGCTGTTTTTT.